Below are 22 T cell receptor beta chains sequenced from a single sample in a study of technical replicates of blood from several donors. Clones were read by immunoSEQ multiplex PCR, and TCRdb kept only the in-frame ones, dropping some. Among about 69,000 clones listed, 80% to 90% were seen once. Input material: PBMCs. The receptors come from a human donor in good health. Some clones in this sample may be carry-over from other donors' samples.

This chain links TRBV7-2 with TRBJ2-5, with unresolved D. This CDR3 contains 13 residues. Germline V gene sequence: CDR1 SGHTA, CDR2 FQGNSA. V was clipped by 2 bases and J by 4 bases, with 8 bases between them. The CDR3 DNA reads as TGTGCCAGCAGCTTAACGGAGCGAGAGACCCAGTACTTC. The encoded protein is CASSLTERETQYF.

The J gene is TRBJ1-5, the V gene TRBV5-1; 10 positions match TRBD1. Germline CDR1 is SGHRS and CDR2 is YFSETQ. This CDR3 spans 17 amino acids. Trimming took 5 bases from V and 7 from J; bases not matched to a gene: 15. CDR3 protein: CASRDWVDRGSWQPQHF. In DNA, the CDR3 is TGCGCCAGCAGGGATTGGGTGGACAGGGGGTCTTGGCAGCCCCAGCATTTT. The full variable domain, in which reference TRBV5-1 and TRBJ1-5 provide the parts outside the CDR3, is KAGVTQTPRYLIKTRGQQVTLSCSPISGHRSVSWYQQTPGQGLQFLFEYFSETQRNKGNFPGRFSGRQFSNSRSEMNVSTLELGDSALYLCASRDWVDRGSWQPQHFGDGTRLSIL.

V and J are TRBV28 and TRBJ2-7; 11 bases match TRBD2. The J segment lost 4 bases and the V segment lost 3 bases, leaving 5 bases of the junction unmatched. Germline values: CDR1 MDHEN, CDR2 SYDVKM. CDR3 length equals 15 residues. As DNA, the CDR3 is TGTGCCAGCAGTTTTACTAGCGGGAGTCAATACGAGCAGTACTTC. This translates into CASSFTSGSQYEQYF.

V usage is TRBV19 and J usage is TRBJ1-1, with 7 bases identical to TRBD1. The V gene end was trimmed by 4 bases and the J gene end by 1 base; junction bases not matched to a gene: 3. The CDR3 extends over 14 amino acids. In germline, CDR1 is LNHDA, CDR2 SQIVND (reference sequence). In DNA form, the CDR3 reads TGTGCCAGTAGTACTAACAGGGGGAACACTGAAGCTTTCTTT. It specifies CASSTNRGNTEAFF.

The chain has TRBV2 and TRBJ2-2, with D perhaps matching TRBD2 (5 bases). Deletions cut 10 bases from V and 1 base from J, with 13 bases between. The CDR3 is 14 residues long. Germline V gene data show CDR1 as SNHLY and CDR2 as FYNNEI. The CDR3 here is CAIDYLKNTGELFF. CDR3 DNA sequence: TGTGCCATCGACTACCTAAAGAACACCGGGGAGCTGTTTTTT.

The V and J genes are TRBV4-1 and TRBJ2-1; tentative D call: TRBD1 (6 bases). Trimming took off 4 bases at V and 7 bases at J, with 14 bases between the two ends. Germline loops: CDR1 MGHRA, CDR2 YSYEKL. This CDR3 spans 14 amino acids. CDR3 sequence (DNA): TGCGCCAGCAGCCGGACACAGGGTTTGAATGAGCAGTTCTTC. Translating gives CASSRTQGLNEQFF.

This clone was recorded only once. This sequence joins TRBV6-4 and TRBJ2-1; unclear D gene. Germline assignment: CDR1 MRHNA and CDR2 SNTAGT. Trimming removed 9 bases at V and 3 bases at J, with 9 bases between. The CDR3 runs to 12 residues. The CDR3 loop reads CASSPNYNEQFF. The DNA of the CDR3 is TGTGCCAGTAGTCCAAACTACAATGAGCAGTTCTTC.

For the CDR3, the DNA is TGCGCCAGCAGCTCCCCCCCGCCCCTCGCCCTGCGGGAGAAGTTGGGTGAGCAGTTCTTC. Its protein product is CASSSPPPLALREKLGEQFF. The V and J genes are TRBV5-1 and TRBJ2-1; TRBD2 agrees at 7 bases. The CDR3 consists of 20 residues. The J segment lost 9 bases and the V segment lost 3 bases, leaving 27 bases of the junction unmatched. Germline V gene sequence: CDR1 SGHRS, CDR2 YFSETQ.

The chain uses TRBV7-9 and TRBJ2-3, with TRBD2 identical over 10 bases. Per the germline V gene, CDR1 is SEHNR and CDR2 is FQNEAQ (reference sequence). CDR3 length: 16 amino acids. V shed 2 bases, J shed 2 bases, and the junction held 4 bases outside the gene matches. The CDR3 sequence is CASSLILAGATDTQYF. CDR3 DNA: TGTGCCAGCAGCTTAATTCTAGCGGGAGCCACAGATACGCAGTATTTT.

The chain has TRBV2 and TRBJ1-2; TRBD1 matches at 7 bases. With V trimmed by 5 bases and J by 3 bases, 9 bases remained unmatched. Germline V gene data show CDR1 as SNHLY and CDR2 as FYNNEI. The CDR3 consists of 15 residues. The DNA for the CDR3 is TGTGCCAGCAGTTCGAACAGGGGAAACGACTATGGCTACACCTTC. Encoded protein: CASSSNRGNDYGYTF.

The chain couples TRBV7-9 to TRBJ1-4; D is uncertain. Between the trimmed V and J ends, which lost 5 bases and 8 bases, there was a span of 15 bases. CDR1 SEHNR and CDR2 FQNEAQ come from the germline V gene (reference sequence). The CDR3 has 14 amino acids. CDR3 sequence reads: CASSLPDRREKLFF. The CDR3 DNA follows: TGTGCCAGCAGCCTACCCGATCGGCGGGAAAAACTGTTTTTT. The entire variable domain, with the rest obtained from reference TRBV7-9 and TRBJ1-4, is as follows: DTGVSQNPRHKITKRGQNVTFRCDPISEHNRLYWYRQTLGQGPEFLTYFQNEAQLEKSRLLSDRFSAERPKGSFSTLEIQRTEQGDSAMYLCASSLPDRREKLFFGSGTQLSVL.

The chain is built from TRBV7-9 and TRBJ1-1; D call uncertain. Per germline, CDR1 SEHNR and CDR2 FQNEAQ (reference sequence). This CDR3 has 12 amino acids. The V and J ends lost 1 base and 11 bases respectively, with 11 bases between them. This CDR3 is CASSLDGNDAFF. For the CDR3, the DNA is TGTGCCAGCAGCTTAGACGGGAACGACGCTTTCTTT.

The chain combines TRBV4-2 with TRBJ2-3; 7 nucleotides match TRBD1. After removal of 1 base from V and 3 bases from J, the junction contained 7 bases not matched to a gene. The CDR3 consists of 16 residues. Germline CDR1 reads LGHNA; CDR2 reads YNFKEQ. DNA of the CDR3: TGTGCCAGCAGCCAAGCCGGACAGGCAACTACAGATACGCAGTATTTT. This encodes CASSQAGQATTDTQYF.

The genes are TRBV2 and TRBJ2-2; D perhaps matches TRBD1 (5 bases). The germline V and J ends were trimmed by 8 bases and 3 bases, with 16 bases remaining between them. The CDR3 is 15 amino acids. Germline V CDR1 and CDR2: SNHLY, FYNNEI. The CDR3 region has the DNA TGTGCCAGCCTTAGACAGACTTCGTACACCGGGGAGCTGTTTTTT. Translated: CASLRQTSYTGELFF.

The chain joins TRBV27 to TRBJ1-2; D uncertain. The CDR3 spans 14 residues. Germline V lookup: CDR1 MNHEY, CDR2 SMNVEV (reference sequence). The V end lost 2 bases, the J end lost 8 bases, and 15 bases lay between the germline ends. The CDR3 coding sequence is TGTGCCAGCAGTTTAAGTTCGGCGAAGGAGGGCTACACCTTC. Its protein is CASSLSSAKEGYTF.

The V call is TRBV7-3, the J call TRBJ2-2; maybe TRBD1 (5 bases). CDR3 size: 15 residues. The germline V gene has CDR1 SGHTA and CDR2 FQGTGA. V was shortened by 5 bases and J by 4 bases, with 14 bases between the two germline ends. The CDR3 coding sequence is TGTGCCAGCAGCCCTTTCCTAAGGGGCACCGGGGAGCTGTTTTTT. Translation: CASSPFLRGTGELFF. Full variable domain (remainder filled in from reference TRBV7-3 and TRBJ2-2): GAGVSQTPSNKVTEKGKYVELRCDPISGHTALYWYRQSLGQGPEFLIYFQGTGAADDSGLPNDRFFAVRPEGSVSTLKIQRTERGDSAVYLCASSPFLRGTGELFFGEGSRLTVL.

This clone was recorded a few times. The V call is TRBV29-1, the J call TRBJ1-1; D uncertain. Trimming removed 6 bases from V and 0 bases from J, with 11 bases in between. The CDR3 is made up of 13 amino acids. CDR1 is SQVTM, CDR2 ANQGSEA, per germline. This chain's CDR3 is CSVATLVNTEAFF. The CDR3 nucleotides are TGCAGCGTAGCTACGCTAGTGAACACTGAAGCTTTCTTT.

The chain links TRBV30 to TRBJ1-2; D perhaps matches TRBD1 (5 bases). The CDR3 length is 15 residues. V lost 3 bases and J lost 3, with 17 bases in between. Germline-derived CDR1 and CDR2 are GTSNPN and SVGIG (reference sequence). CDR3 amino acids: CAWRYLSIGDYGYTF. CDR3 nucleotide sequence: TGTGCCTGGAGGTATTTGTCGATAGGGGACTATGGCTACACCTTC.

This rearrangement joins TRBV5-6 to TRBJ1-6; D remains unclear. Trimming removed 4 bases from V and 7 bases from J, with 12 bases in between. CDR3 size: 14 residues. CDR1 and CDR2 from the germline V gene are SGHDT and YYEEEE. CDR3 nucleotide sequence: TGTGCCAGCAGCGCGGGTAGGTTCAATTCACCCCTCCACTTT. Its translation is CASSAGRFNSPLHF.

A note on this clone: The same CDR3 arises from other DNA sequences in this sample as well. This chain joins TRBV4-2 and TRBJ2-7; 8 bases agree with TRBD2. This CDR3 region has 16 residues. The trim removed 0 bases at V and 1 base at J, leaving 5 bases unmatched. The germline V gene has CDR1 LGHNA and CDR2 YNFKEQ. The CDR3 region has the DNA TGTGCCAGCAGCCAAGATTACCCGGGAGGGTCCTACGAGCAGTACTTC. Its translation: CASSQDYPGGSYEQYF.

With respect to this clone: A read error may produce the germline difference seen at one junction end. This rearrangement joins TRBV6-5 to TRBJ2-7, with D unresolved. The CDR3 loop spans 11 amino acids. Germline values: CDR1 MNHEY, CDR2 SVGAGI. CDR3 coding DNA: TGTGCCAGCAGTTCCTCCAACGAGCAGTACTTC. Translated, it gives CASSSSNEQYF.

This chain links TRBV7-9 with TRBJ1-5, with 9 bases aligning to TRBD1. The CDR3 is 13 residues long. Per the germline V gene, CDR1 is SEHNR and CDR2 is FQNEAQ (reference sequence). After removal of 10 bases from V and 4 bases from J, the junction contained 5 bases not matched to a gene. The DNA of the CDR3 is TGTGCCATCGACAGGGGGACAAATCAGCCCCAGCATTTT. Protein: CAIDRGTNQPQHF.